One sample yielded the 9 T cell receptor beta chains listed below, sequenced in a study of neurological immune-mediated disorders. TCRdb reprocessed the 5' RACE reads with MiXCR, giving one entry per CDR3 protein. The sample yields tens of thousands of distinct CDR3 sequences, around an eighth seen once. The sequencing input was PBMCs. The receptors derive from a woman in her fifties or sixties in good health.

This clonotype came up many times. The chain combines TRBV5-1 with TRBJ2-3; D not resolved. The CDR3 runs to 14 residues. The germline V gene has CDR1 SGHRS and CDR2 YFSETQ. Deletions cut 2 bases from V and 0 bases from J, with 7 bases between. The CDR3, as DNA: TGCGCCAGCAGCTTTCTCGGGAGCACAGATACGCAGTATTTT. Encoded protein: CASSFLGSTDTQYF. Full variable domain (outside the CDR3, taken from reference TRBV5-1 and TRBJ2-3): KAGVTQTPRYLIKTRGQQVTLSCSPISGHRSVSWYQQTPGQGLQFLFEYFSETQRNKGNFPGRFSGRQFSNSRSEMNVSTLELGDSALYLCASSFLGSTDTQYFGPGTRLTVL.

This clonotype was detected ten times or more. The chain links TRBV5-1 to TRBJ2-1; 7 nucleotides agree with TRBD2. The germline V gene encodes CDR1 SGHRS and CDR2 YFSETQ. With V trimmed by 4 bases and J by 3 bases, 7 bases remained unmatched. The length of the CDR3 is 15 residues. The CDR3 DNA reads as TGCGCCAGCAGCCCCCGGGAGGTACGCTACAATGAGCAGTTCTTC. Translating it yields CASSPREVRYNEQFF. The full variable domain, its missing parts supplied by reference TRBV5-1 and TRBJ2-1, is KAGVTQTPRYLIKTRGQQVTLSCSPISGHRSVSWYQQTPGQGLQFLFEYFSETQRNKGNFPGRFSGRQFSNSRSEMNVSTLELGDSALYLCASSPREVRYNEQFFGPGTRLTVL.

This clonotype has at least ten counts. The chain employs TRBV11-3 and TRBJ2-2; 10 nucleotides agree with TRBD2. CDR1 is SGHNT and CDR2 is YENEEA in the germline V gene. The J segment lost 3 bases and the V segment lost 6 bases, leaving 4 bases of the junction unmatched. CDR3 length equals 15 residues. The CDR3 region is CASRFSGRYTGELFF. CDR3 bases: TGTGCCAGCAGGTTTAGCGGGAGGTACACCGGGGAGCTGTTTTTT.

In this sample, this clonotype turned up many times. Here the CDR3 DNA reads TGTGCCAGCAGACCACTGGGTGACGGTTCCTACGAGCAGTACTTC. This codes for CASRPLGDGSYEQYF. The V call is TRBV27, the J call TRBJ2-7; D is unresolved. The CDR3 length is 15 residues. CDR1 is MNHEY, CDR2 SMNVEV, per germline (reference sequence). V was pared by 6 bases and J by 1 base, with 16 bases between.

This clonotype occurred many times. This chain joins TRBV5-5 and TRBJ2-4; possible D gene TRBD2, 6 bases. Germline loops: CDR1 SGHKS, CDR2 YYEKEE (reference sequence). V lost 5 bases and J lost 1, with 13 bases in between. This CDR3 region has 15 residues. DNA of the CDR3: TGTGCCAGCAGGCGGGACCCAGCCGCCAAAAACATTCAGTACTTC. Residues: CASRRDPAAKNIQYF.

This clonotype came up many times. The CDR3 spells CASSLRGTLNTEAFF. CDR3 nucleotide sequence: TGTGCCAGCAGCTTGCGAGGGACTTTGAACACTGAAGCTTTCTTT. This sequence joins TRBV7-9 and TRBJ1-1; D possibly corresponds to TRBD1 (5 bases). Trimming stripped 3 bases from V and 0 bases from J, with 11 bases between. CDR3 length: 15 residues. Germline CDR1 SEHNR, CDR2 FQNEAQ (reference sequence).

The count of this clonotype is one. The chain combines TRBV7-6 with TRBJ2-2; D uncertain. V was shortened by 3 bases and J by 6 bases, with 8 bases between the two germline ends. The CDR3 runs to 13 residues. Germline V gene sequence: CDR1 SGHVS, CDR2 FNYEAQ. The CDR3 spells CASSFQRAGELFF. For the CDR3, the DNA is TGTGCCAGCAGCTTTCAAAGGGCCGGGGAGCTGTTTTTT. The full variable domain, completed using reference TRBV7-6 and TRBJ2-2, is GAGVSQSPRYKVTKRGQDVALRCDPISGHVSLYWYRQALGQGPEFLTYFNYEAQQDKSGLPNDRFSAERPEGSISTLTIQRTEQRDSAMYRCASSFQRAGELFFGEGSRLTVL.

This clonotype was counted ten times or more. The genes are TRBV5-1 and TRBJ1-1; a possible D gene is TRBD1 (5 bases). V was clipped by 2 bases and J by 3 bases, with 14 bases between them. The V gene's germline CDR1 is SGHRS and CDR2 YFSETQ. CDR3 length: 15 amino acids. The CDR3 sequence is CASSFGRGWDTEAFF. The CDR3 nucleotides are TGCGCCAGCAGCTTTGGGAGGGGATGGGACACTGAAGCTTTCTTT.

This clonotype was counted at least ten times. The chain couples TRBV29-1 to TRBJ2-1; TRBD2 matches 7 bases. Trimming took 3 bases from V and 13 from J; bases not matched to a gene: 12. Germline lookup yields CDR1 SQVTM and CDR2 ANQGSEA. The CDR3 contains 13 residues. Here the CDR3 DNA reads TGCAGCGTTGAGGGGGGAGGGGCTAGCGGTCAGTTCTTC. Translation gives CSVEGGGASGQFF.